This T cell receptor beta chain was recorded in a study of CD8 T cells in ankylosing spondylitis. Whole-study findings and limits: A subset of motif variants has previously been described in the synovial fluid and blood of reactive arthritis. According to the report, clones linked to the disease were significantly enriched in matched synovial fluid samples taken from ankylosing spondylitis patients. CD8+ by phenotype, disease-linked clones were relatively rare in peripheral blood. Typical of ankylosing spondylitis blood, it appeared, was a TCR beta motif of eight highly homologous variants.

With molecular barcodes, quantitative 5'-RACE was used to make the TCR beta libraries. Each CDR3 protein is one row after TCRdb ran MiXCR on the 5' RACE reads. The repertoire has about 700,000 distinct CDR3 sequences, around 19% of them found once; the top ten carry approximately 18%. This clonotype showed up just a few times. Antigen unknown. The origin of this receptor is a male donor with ankylosing spondylitis. What was sequenced was blood, either unsorted or a sorted T cell fraction (not recorded which).

CDR3 in amino acids: CSLLLPTVYEQFF. In DNA form, the CDR3 reads TGCAGCTTGCTCCTCCCGACAGTATATGAGCAGTTCTTC. The chain combines TRBV20-1 with TRBJ2-1; TRBD1 might be the D (5 bases). This CDR3 has 13 residues. Germline V gives CDR1 DFQATT, CDR2 SNEGSKA (reference sequence).